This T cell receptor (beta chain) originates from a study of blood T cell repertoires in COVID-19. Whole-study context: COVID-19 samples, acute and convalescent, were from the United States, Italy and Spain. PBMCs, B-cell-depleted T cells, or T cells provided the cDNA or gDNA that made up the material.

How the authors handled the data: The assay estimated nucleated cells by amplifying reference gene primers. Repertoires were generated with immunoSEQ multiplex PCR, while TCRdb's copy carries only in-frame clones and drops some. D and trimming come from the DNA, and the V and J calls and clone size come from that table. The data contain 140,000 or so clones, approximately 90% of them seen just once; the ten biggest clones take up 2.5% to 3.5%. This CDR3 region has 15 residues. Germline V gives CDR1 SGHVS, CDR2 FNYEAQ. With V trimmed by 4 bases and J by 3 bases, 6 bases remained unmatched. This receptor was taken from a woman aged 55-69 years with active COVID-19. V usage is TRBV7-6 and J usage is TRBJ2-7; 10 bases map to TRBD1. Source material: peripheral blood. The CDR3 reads CASSWETGGLYEQYF. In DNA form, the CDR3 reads TGTGCCAGCAGCTGGGAGACAGGGGGCCTCTACGAGCAGTACTTC.